These 17 T cell receptor beta chains came from one sample sequenced in a study of human T cells and chemical hapten exposure. Described time point: patch test 2, 6 weeks after DPC sensitization. Treatment defined: therapeutic diphenylcyclopropenone sensitization with weekly scalp DPC. TCRdb recomputed calls from the RACE reads with MiXCR, one row per CDR3 protein. The sample gives about 140,000 distinct CDR3 sequences, 10% to 15% of which show up once; roughly 1.4% is in the top ten. The sample consisted of whole blood, taken in connection with sensitization to the hapten diphenylcyclopropenone (DPC). These receptors came from a woman aged 50 to 60 with alopecia areata. Some clones in this sample may be carry-over from other donors' samples.

This clonotype turned up a few times. The chain is built from TRBV11-3 and TRBJ2-3; 10 bases align to TRBD2. With V trimmed by 5 bases and J by 1 base, 3 bases remained unmatched. CDR3 length: 15 residues. From germline, CDR1 is SGHNT and CDR2 YENEEA. CDR3 sequence reads: CASSHGTSGTDTQYF. DNA for the CDR3: TGTGCCAGCAGCCATGGGACTAGCGGCACAGATACGCAGTATTTT.

This clonotype occurred a few times. V gene TRBV6-6 combines with J gene TRBJ2-7; TRBD2 is a possible D gene (5 bases). Per the germline V gene, CDR1 is MNHNY and CDR2 is SVGAGI (reference sequence). This CDR3 comprises 14 residues. Trimming took off 6 bases at V and 2 bases at J, with 14 bases between the two ends. The CDR3 loop reads CASSAGGPTYEQYF. CDR3 DNA sequence: TGTGCCAGCAGCGCCGGCGGGCCAACCTACGAGCAGTACTTC.

The rearrangement uses TRBV5-1 and TRBJ2-1; 8 nucleotides match TRBD1. This CDR3 is 13 amino acids long. The germline gives CDR1 SGHRS, CDR2 YFSETQ. V gave up 4 bases and J gave up 8 bases; unmatched junction bases: 5. The CDR3: CASSRLTGDEQFF. CDR3 nucleotide sequence: TGCGCCAGCAGCCGTTTGACAGGGGATGAGCAGTTCTTC.

The J gene is TRBJ2-1, the V gene TRBV5-4, with TRBD2 matching 10 bases. V trimming: 3 bases; J trimming: 10 bases; junction bases outside the gene matches: 13. CDR3 length: 16 amino acids. Germline V gene data show CDR1 as SGHNT and CDR2 as YYREEE (reference sequence). The CDR3 loop is CASSSFSSGRVKEQFF. For the CDR3, the DNA is TGTGCCAGCAGCTCCTTCTCTAGCGGGAGAGTAAAGGAGCAGTTCTTC.

In DNA form, the CDR3 reads TGCAGTGCTAGTTCAGGGGAAAAGGCTGAAAAACTGTTTTTT. This codes for CSASSGEKAEKLFF. The chain carries TRBV20-1 and TRBJ1-4, with D possibly TRBD1 on 6 matching bases. V was trimmed by 3 bases and J by 7 bases, leaving 15 bases between them. The CDR3 sequence is 14 residues long. Germline V gives CDR1 DFQATT, CDR2 SNEGSKA (reference sequence).

This clonotype has only a few counts. The gene calls are TRBV2 and TRBJ2-2; perhaps TRBD1 as D (5 bases). The CDR3 is 13 residues long. V lost 8 bases to trimming and J lost 1 base, with 8 bases between them. Per the germline V gene, CDR1 is SNHLY and CDR2 is FYNNEI. CDR3 bases: TGTGCCAGCTACACAGGGAACACCGGGGAGCTGTTTTTT. This translates into CASYTGNTGELFF. Combining the CDR3 with reference TRBV2 and TRBJ2-2 gives the whole variable domain EPEVTQTPSHQVTQMGQEVILRCVPISNHLYFYWYRQILGQKVEFLVSFYNNEISEKSEIFDDQFSVERPDGSNFTLKIRSTKLEDSAMYFCASYTGNTGELFFGEGSRLTVL.

The chain has TRBV19 and TRBJ2-5, with 7 positions matching TRBD1. V lost 6 bases and J lost 2; bases outside the gene matches: 9. From germline, CDR1 is LNHDA and CDR2 SQIVND (reference sequence). The CDR3 length is 15 residues. CDR3 in amino acids: CASRPQAGGQETQYF. Here the CDR3 DNA reads TGTGCCAGTAGACCCCAAGCAGGGGGTCAAGAGACCCAGTACTTC.

In its sample, this clonotype was seen a few times. The chain uses TRBV20-1 and TRBJ2-3, with D uncertain. Germline values: CDR1 DFQATT, CDR2 SNEGSKA (reference sequence). The CDR3 extends over 15 amino acids. Between the trimmed V and J ends, which lost 5 bases and 3 bases, there was a span of 18 bases. The DNA for the CDR3 is TGCAGTGCTCGTCGCTCCTCCGAACGAACAGATACGCAGTATTTT. Amino acid sequence: CSARRSSERTDTQYF.

This clonotype was recorded at least ten times. The chain links TRBV7-9 to TRBJ2-7; the D gene is possibly TRBD2 (6 bases). CDR3 length equals 15 residues. Trimming stripped 6 bases from V and 1 base from J, with 16 bases between. The germline gives CDR1 SEHNR, CDR2 FQNEAQ (reference sequence). The CDR3 coding sequence is TGTGCCAGCAGTCCTACGGCGGGACGATCCTACGAGCAGTACTTC. Translated, it gives CASSPTAGRSYEQYF.

The chain carries TRBV7-9 and TRBJ1-2, with a possible D match to TRBD1 (5 bases). This CDR3 spans 15 amino acids. V was cut by 5 bases and J by 3 bases, with 16 bases left in between. Germline loops: CDR1 SEHNR, CDR2 FQNEAQ (reference sequence). CDR3 in amino acids: CASSQGAGRDYGYTF. The CDR3 DNA reads as TGTGCCAGCAGCCAAGGGGCAGGCAGGGACTATGGCTACACCTTC.

There are a few counts of this clonotype. The chain carries TRBV20-1 and TRBJ1-6, with TRBD1 matching 8 bases. The length of the CDR3 is 15 residues. V dropped 3 bases and J dropped 7; count of bases not matched to a gene: 8. Looked up from germline, CDR1 is DFQATT and CDR2 is SNEGSKA (reference sequence). The CDR3 coding sequence is TGCAGTGCTAGCGTTACCGGGACAGGAAATTCACCCCTCCACTTT. It encodes CSASVTGTGNSPLHF.

V is TRBV7-6 and J is TRBJ1-5; D perhaps matches TRBD1 (5 bases). The CDR3 runs 13 residues. Germline assignment: CDR1 SGHVS and CDR2 FNYEAQ. Trimming stripped 5 bases from V and 7 bases from J, with 12 bases between. CDR3 protein: CASSRVRDQPQHF. CDR3 bases: TGTGCCAGCAGCCGCGTACGGGACCAGCCCCAGCATTTT.

V and J are TRBV19 and TRBJ2-2; no definite D call. The germline V gene has CDR1 LNHDA and CDR2 SQIVND (reference sequence). Trimming removed 7 bases from V and 4 bases from J, with 10 bases in between. The CDR3 runs to 13 residues. In DNA, the CDR3 is TGTGCCAGTACCCCCTTAGTCACCGGGGAGCTGTTTTTT. Protein: CASTPLVTGELFF.

This chain uses TRBV7-3 with TRBJ2-5, with TRBD1 as a possible D gene (6 bases). The CDR3 runs to 12 residues. Germline lookup yields CDR1 SGHTA and CDR2 FQGTGA. With 5 bases removed from V and 4 bases from J, the gap between germline ends came to 8 bases. For the CDR3, the DNA is TGTGCCAGCAGCCAAGGGGGAGAGACCCAGTACTTC. Translated: CASSQGGETQYF.

This clonotype was found a few times. This CDR3 reads CSARPLGAGTYNEQFF. DNA for the CDR3: TGCAGTGCTAGACCCCTCGGAGCGGGAACTTACAATGAGCAGTTCTTC. The genes are TRBV20-1 and TRBJ2-1; 7 positions agree with TRBD2. V was clipped by 2 bases and J by 4 bases; unmatched bases: 11. CDR1 DFQATT and CDR2 SNEGSKA come from the germline V gene (reference sequence). The CDR3 covers 16 residues.

This clonotype was seen more than once but under ten times. This chain uses TRBV19 with TRBJ2-5, with TRBD1 as a possible D gene (6 bases). Trimming took 3 bases from V and 2 from J, leaving 10 bases between them. The CDR3 has 14 amino acids. The V gene's germline CDR1 is LNHDA and CDR2 SQIVND (reference sequence). CDR3 in amino acids: CASSITGRQETQYF. The CDR3 DNA follows: TGTGCCAGTAGTATCACAGGGCGGCAAGAGACCCAGTACTTC.

J is TRBJ2-1 and V is TRBV7-6; perhaps TRBD1 as D (7 bases). Germline CDR1 reads SGHVS; CDR2 reads FNYEAQ. The CDR3 runs to 15 residues. V lost 4 bases to trimming and J lost 2 bases, with 12 bases between them. For the CDR3, the DNA is TGTGCCAGCAGCTCAGGGGGGCCAGCCTACAATGAGCAGTTCTTC. It codes for CASSSGGPAYNEQFF.